This T cell receptor (beta chain) was observed in a study of human T cells and chemical hapten exposure. Study-level background: DPC 0.01% went on the upper back by patch test, with reading at 6 days. Patients were mainly female, each with alopecia areata, totalis or universalis.

The authors' processing: The median was 95,638 TCRs per sample, ranging about 23,224 to 690,600. TCRdb re-derived calls from the RACE reads in MiXCR, one entry per CDR3 protein. These V and J calls rely on TCRdb rather than the paper's analysis. The sample lists fewer than 300,000 distinct CDR3 sequences; around 7.7% were seen once. The study, taken as a whole, reports: Relative to controls, expanded TCRs formed significantly more large CDR3 similarity clusters.

The CDR3 consists of 13 residues. V lost 0 bases, J lost 7 bases, and 10 bases lay in between. CDR1 is SGDLS, CDR2 YYNGEE, per germline. This clonotype was detected only a few times. The antigen remains unidentified. Time point indicated: pre-sensitization, week 0. Treatment in this sample: therapeutic diphenylcyclopropenone sensitization with weekly scalp DPC. The material was whole blood, obtained in connection with sensitization to the hapten diphenylcyclopropenone (DPC). The chain recombines TRBV9 with TRBJ1-1; D may be TRBD1 (5 bases). The sequence came from a man between 18 and 29 years old with alopecia areata. Some clones in this sample may be carry-over from other donors' samples. The CDR3 sequence: CASSVASGGEAFF. In nucleotides, the CDR3 is TGTGCCAGCAGCGTAGCTTCTGGGGGTGAAGCTTTCTTT. The entire variable domain, with the rest obtained from reference TRBV9 and TRBJ1-1, is as follows: DSGVTQTPKHLITATGQRVTLRCSPRSGDLSVYWYQQSLDQGLQFLIQYYNGEERAKGNILERFSAQQFPDLHSELNLSSLELGDSALYFCASSVASGGEAFFGQGTRLTVV.